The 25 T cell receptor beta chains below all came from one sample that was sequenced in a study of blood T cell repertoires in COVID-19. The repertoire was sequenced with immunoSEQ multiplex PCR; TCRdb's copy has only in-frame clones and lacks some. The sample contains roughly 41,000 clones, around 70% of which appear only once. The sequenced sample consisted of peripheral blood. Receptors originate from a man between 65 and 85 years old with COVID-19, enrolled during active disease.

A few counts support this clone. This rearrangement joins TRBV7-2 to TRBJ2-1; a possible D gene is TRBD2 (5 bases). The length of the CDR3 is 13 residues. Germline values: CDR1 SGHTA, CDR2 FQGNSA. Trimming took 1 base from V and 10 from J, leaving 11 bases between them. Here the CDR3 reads CASSLVEGEEQFF. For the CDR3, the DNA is TGTGCCAGCAGCTTAGTAGAGGGAGAGGAGCAGTTCTTC.

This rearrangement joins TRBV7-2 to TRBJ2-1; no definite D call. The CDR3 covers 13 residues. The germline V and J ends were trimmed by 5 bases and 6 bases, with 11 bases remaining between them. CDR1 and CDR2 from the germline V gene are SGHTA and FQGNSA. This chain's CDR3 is CASSRFLGNEQFF. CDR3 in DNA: TGTGCCAGCAGCCGATTTCTCGGCAATGAGCAGTTCTTC.

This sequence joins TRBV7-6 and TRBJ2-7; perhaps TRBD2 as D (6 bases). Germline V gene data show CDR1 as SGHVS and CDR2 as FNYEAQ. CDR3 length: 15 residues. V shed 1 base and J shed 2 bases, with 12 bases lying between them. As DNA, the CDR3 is TGTGCCAGCAGCTTAGAAGGGACGGGGGCCTACGAGCAGTACTTC. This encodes CASSLEGTGAYEQYF.

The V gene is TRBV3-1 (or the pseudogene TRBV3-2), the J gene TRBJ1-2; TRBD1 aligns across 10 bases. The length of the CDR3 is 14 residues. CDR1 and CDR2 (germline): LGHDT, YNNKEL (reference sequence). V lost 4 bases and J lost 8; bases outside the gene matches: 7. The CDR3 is CASSLRTGGGGYTF. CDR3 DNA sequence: TGTGCCAGCAGCCTTAGGACAGGGGGGGGAGGCTACACCTTC.

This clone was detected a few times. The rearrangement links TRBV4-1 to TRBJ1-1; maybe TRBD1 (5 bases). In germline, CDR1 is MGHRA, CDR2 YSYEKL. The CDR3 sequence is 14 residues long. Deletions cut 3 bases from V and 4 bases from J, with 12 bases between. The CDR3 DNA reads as TGCGCCAGCAGCCAGCCCAGACAGTCCACTGAAGCTTTCTTT. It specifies CASSQPRQSTEAFF.

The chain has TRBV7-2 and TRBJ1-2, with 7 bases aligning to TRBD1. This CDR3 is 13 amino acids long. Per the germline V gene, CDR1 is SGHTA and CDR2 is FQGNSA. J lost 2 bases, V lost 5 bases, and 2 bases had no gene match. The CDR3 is CASSPDRNYGYTF. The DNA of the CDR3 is TGTGCCAGCAGCCCGGACAGGAACTATGGCTACACCTTC.

The CDR3 nucleotides are TGTGCCAGCAGCCCCGATAGCACTGAAGCTTTCTTT. Translation gives CASSPDSTEAFF. This rearrangement joins TRBV11-2 to TRBJ1-1; D unclear. V was pared by 5 bases and J by 4 bases, with 8 bases between. The CDR3 loop spans 12 amino acids. Germline assignment: CDR1 SGHAT and CDR2 FQNNGV.

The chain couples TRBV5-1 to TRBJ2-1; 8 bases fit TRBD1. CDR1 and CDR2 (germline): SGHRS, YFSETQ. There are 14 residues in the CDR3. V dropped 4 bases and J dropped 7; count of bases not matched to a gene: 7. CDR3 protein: CASSLQGARNEQFF. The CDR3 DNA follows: TGCGCCAGCAGCCTGCAGGGGGCACGGAATGAGCAGTTCTTC.

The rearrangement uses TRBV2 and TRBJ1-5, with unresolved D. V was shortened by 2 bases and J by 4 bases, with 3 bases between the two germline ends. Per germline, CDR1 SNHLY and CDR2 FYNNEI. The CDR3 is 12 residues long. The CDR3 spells CASSEPNQPQHF. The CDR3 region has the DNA TGTGCCAGCAGTGAACCTAATCAGCCCCAGCATTTT.

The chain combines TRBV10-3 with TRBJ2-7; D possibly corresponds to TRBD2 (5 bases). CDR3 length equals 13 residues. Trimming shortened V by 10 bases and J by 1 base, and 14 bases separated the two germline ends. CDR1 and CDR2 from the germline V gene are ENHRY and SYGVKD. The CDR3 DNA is TGTGCCACCCTAGGGAGAGGGTCCTACGAGCAGTACTTC. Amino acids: CATLGRGSYEQYF.

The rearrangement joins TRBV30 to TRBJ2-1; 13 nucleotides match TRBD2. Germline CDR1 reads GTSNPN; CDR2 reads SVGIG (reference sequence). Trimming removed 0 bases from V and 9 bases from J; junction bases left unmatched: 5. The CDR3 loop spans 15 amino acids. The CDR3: CAWSVGLAGEGEQFF. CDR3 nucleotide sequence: TGTGCCTGGAGTGTAGGACTAGCGGGAGAAGGTGAGCAGTTCTTC.

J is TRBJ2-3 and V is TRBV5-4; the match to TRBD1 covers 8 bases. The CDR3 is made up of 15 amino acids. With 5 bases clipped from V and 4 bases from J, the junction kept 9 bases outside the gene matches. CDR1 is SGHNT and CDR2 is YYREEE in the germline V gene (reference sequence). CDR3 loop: CASRRTGPEPDTQYF. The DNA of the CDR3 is TGTGCCAGCAGGCGGACAGGGCCCGAACCAGATACGCAGTATTTT.

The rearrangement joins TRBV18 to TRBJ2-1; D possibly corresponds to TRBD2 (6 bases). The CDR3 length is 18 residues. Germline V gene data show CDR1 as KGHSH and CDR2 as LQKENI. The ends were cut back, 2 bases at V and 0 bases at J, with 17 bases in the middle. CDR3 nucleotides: TGTGCCAGCTCACCAGACGGCTCGCGGGGATTCTCCTACAATGAGCAGTTCTTC. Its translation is CASSPDGSRGFSYNEQFF.

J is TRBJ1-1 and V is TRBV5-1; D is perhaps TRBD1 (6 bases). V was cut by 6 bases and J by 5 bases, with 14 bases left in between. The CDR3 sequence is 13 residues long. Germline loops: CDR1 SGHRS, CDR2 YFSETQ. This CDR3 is CASTPEQGTEAFF. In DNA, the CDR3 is TGCGCCAGCACCCCCGAACAGGGAACTGAAGCTTTCTTT.

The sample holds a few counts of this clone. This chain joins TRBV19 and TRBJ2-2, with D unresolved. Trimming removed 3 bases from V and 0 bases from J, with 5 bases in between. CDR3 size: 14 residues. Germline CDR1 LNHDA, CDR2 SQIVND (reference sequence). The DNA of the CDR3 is TGTGCCAGTAGTATCGGTACGAACACCGGGGAGCTGTTTTTT. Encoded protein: CASSIGTNTGELFF.

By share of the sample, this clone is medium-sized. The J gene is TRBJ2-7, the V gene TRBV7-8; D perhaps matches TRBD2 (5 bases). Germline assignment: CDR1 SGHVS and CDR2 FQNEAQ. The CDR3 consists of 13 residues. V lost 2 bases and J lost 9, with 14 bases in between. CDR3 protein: CASSLTHGEGQYF. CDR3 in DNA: TGTGCCAGCAGCTTAACCCATGGTGAGGGGCAGTACTTC. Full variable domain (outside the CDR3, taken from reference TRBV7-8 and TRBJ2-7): GAGVSQSPRYKVAKRGQDVALRCDPISGHVSLFWYQQALGQGPEFLTYFQNEAQLDKSGLPSDRFFAERPEGSVSTLKIQRTQQEDSAVYLCASSLTHGEGQYFGPGTRLTVT.

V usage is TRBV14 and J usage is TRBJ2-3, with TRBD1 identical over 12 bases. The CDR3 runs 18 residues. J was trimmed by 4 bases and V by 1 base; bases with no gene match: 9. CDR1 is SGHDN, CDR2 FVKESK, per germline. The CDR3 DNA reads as TGTGCCAGCAGCCAAGTAATTAGGGGACAGGGGGCTTCAGATACGCAGTATTTT. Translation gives CASSQVIRGQGASDTQYF.

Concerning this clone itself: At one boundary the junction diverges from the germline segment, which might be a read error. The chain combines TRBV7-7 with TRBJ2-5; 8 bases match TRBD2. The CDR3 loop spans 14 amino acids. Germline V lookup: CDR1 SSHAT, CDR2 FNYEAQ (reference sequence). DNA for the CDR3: TGTGCTAGCAGCTTACGGCGGGGGGAAGAGACCCAGTACTTC. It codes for CASSLRRGEETQYF.

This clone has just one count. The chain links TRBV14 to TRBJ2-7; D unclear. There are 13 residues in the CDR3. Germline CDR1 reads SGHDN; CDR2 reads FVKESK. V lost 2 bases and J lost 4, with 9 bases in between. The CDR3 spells CASSQSSGYEQYF. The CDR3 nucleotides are TGTGCCAGCAGCCAATCCTCCGGGTACGAGCAGTACTTC.

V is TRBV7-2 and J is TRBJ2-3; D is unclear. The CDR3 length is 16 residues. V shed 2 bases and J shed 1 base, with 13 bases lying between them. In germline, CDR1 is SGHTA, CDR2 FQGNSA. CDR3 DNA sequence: TGTGCCAGCAGCTTATTTGCCTATTCGGGCACAGATACGCAGTATTTT. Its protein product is CASSLFAYSGTDTQYF.

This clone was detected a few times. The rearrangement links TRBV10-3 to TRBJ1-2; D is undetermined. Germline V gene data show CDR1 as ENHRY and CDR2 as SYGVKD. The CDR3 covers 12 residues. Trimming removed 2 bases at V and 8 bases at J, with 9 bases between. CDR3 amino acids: CAISERREGYTF. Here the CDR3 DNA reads TGTGCCATCAGTGAGCGGAGGGAGGGCTACACCTTC.

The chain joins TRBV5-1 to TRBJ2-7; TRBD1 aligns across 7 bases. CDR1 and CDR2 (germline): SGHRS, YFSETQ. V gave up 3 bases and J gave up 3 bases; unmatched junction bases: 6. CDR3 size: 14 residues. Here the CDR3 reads CASSSSGQSYEQYF. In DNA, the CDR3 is TGCGCCAGCAGCTCGTCGGGACAGAGCTACGAGCAGTACTTC.

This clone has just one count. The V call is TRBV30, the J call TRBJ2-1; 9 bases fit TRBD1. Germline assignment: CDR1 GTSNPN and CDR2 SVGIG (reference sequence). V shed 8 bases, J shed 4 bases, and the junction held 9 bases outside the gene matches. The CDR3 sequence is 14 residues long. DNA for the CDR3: TGTGCCAGAGGCCGGGACAGGGTTTACAATGAGCAGTTCTTC. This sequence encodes CARGRDRVYNEQFF.

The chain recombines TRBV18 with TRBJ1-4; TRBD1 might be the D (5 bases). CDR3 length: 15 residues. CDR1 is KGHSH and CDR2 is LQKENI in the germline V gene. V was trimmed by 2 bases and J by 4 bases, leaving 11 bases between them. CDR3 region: CASSPTGNHNEKLFF. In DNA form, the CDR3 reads TGTGCCAGCTCACCAACAGGAAACCATAATGAAAAACTGTTTTTT.

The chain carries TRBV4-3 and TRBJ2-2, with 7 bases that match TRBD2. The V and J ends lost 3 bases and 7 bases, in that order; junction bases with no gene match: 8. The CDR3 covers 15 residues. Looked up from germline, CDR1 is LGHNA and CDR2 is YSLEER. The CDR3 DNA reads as TGCGCCAGCAGCCAGAACGGACTAGGGGACGGGGAGCTGTTTTTT. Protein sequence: CASSQNGLGDGELFF.